These T cell receptor beta chains were read from a single sample in a study of T cell repertoires in cytomegalovirus infection. TCRdb reprocessed the reads with MiXCR, giving one entry per CDR3 protein. The sample has tens of thousands of distinct CDR3 sequences, around a fifth seen once; the top ten hold roughly 60%. Antigens of these TCRs are unknown. The material sequenced was CD8+ T cells from cultured PBMCs, taken from culture after CMV antigen stimulation. The receptors here all came from a human donor in good health (CMV status not recorded). Some clones in this sample may be carry-over from other donors' samples. Each CDR3 is given with its conserved first and last residue. D genes are given only for firm matches. Clone sizes are given selectively: once, few, many, or a class where the clone is expanded.

-,TRBV28,few,TRBJ1-6,CASSSVYLHF,TGTGCCAGCAGTTCAGTCTACCTCCACTTT
TRBD1,TRBV7-8,-,TRBJ2-1,CASRLSGTGSNEQFF,TGTGCCAGCAGACTTTCCGGGACAGGGTCCAATGAGCAGTTCTTC
TRBD2,TRBV6-2/TRBV6-3,many,TRBJ2-7,CASSYPRLAGYEQYF,TGTGCCAGCAGTTACCCCCGACTAGCAGGCTACGAGCAGTACTTC
TRBD1,TRBV29-1,-,TRBJ1-1,CSVRRDRGTEAFF,TGCAGCGTTCGAAGGGACAGGGGTACTGAAGCTTTCTTT
-,TRBV27,-,TRBJ2-7,CASSPGIGSSYEQYF,TGTGCCAGCAGTCCGGGAATCGGGTCCAGCTACGAGCAGTACTTC
TRBD1,TRBV7-8,few,TRBJ1-3,CASSLDRTSATGELVDTIYF,TGTGCCAGCAGCTTAGACCGAACCTCCGCGACAGGGGAGTTAGTTGACACCATATATTTT
TRBD1,TRBV5-6,few,TRBJ1-2,CASSWMRETGVSGYTF,TGTGCCAGCAGCTGGATGAGAGAGACAGGGGTAAGCGGCTACACCTTC
TRBD2,TRBV7-8,-,TRBJ2-7,CASSFPGLAGGYEQYF,TGTGCCAGCAGCTTTCCTGGACTAGCGGGAGGGTACGAGCAGTACTTC
-,TRBV3-1,-,TRBJ2-1,CASSQFRGGPSNEQFF,TGTGCCAGCAGCCAATTCAGGGGAGGGCCTAGCAATGAGCAGTTCTTC
TRBD2,TRBV28,few,TRBJ2-5,CASSLNGRKGETQYF,TGTGCCAGCAGTTTAAACGGGAGGAAGGGCGAGACCCAGTACTTC
-,TRBV27,-,TRBJ1-1,CASSLTPNTEAFF,TGTGCCAGCAGTTTGACCCCGAACACTGAAGCTTTCTTT